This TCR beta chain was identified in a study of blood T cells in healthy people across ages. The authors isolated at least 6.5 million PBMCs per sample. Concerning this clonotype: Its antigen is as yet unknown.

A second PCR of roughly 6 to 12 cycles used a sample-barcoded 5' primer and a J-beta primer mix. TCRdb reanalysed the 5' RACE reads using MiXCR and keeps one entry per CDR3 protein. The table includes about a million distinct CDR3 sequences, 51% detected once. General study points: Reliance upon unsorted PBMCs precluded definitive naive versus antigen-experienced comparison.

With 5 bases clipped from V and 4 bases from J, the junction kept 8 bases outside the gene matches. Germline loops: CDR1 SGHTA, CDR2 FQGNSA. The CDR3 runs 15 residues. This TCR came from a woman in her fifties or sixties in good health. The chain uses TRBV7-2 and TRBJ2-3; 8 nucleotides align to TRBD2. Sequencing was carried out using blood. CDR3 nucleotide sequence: TGTGCCAGCAGCCCAGCGGCGGGAGGCTCAGATACGCAGTATTTT. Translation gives CASSPAAGGSDTQYF.